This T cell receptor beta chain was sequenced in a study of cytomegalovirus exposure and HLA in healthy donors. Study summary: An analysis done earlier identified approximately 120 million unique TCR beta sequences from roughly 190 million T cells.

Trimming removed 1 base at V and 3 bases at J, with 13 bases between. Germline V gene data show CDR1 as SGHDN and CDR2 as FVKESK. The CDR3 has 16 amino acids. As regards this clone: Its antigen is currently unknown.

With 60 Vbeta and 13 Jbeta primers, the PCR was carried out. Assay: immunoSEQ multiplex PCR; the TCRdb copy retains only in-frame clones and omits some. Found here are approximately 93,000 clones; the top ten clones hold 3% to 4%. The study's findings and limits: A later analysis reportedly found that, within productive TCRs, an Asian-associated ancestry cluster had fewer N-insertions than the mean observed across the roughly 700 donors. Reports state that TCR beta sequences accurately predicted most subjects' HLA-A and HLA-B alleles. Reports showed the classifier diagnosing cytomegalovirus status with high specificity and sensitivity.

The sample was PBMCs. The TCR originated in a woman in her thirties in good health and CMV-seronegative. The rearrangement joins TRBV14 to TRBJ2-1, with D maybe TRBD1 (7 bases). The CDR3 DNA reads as TGTGCCAGCAGCCAAGGTCGCAGGGGGGACTACAATGAGCAGTTCTTC. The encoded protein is CASSQGRRGDYNEQFF.